These T cell receptor beta chains were read from a single sample in a study of shared clonotypes between healthy human individuals. Repertoires were generated with immunoSEQ multiplex PCR, while TCRdb's copy carries only in-frame clones and drops some. The table records 2 million to 2.5 million clones, about 95% of them present only once. Input material: naive CD8+ T cells sorted from blood. These receptors were obtained from a young man in good health. CDR3s include the opening cysteine and the closing phenylalanine or tryptophan. Each record gives: clone size, V gene, J gene, D gene, CDR3 protein, CDR3 DNA. A D gene is named only where the DNA matches it firmly. Size is stated for part of the rows, as once, few or many counts, or as a class when the clone is expanded.

size: -
V: TRBV6-5
J: TRBJ2-7
D: -
CDR3: CASWGLPLYEQYF
DNA: TGTGCCAGCTGGGGCCTCCCCCTCTACGAGCAGTACTTC

size: -
V: TRBV27
J: TRBJ1-6
D: -
CDR3: CASSPGGGSYNSPLHF
DNA: TGTGCCAGCAGTCCTGGCGGGGGCTCCTATAATTCACCCCTCCACTTT

size: -
V: TRBV27
J: TRBJ2-7
D: -
CDR3: CASGAGETGAEQYF
DNA: TGTGCCAGCGGGGCGGGGGAAACAGGGGCTGAGCAGTACTTC

size: -
V: TRBV28
J: TRBJ1-1
D: -
CDR3: CASSWRALGTEAFF
DNA: TGTGCCAGCAGCTGGAGGGCGCTGGGCACTGAAGCTTTCTTT

size: once
V: TRBV9
J: TRBJ2-7
D: TRBD2
CDR3: CASSLGLASYEQYF
DNA: TGTGCCAGCAGCCTGGGACTAGCAAGCTACGAGCAGTACTTC

size: -
V: TRBV7-2
J: TRBJ1-3
D: TRBD1
CDR3: CASRGQSSGNTIYF
DNA: TGTGCCAGCAGGGGACAGTCCTCTGGAAACACCATATATTTT

size: -
V: TRBV9
J: TRBJ2-1
D: TRBD1
CDR3: CASSVGDRVNEQFF
DNA: TGTGCCAGCAGCGTAGGGGACAGGGTGAATGAGCAGTTCTTC

size: -
V: TRBV9
J: TRBJ2-3
D: TRBD1
CDR3: CASSASATGGITDTQYF
DNA: TGTGCCAGCAGCGCTTCAGCGACAGGGGGAATCACAGATACGCAGTATTTT

size: -
V: TRBV30
J: TRBJ1-2
D: -
CDR3: CAWSGGGQLNYGYTF
DNA: TGTGCCTGGAGTGGAGGCGGACAGCTAAACTATGGCTACACCTTC

size: -
V: TRBV7-9
J: TRBJ2-3
D: -
CDR3: CASRRGGTDTQYF
DNA: TGTGCCAGCAGGCGAGGGGGCACAGATACGCAGTATTTT

size: -
V: TRBV27
J: TRBJ2-7
D: TRBD2
CDR3: CASSPLGGVGGYEQYF
DNA: TGTGCCAGCAGTCCGTTGGGAGGGGTTGGGGGCTACGAGCAGTACTTC

size: -
V: TRBV5-8
J: TRBJ2-7
D: -
CDR3: CASSLAPTGPSSYEQYF
DNA: TGTGCCAGCAGCTTGGCTCCAACGGGGCCGAGCTCCTACGAGCAGTACTTC

size: -
V: TRBV19
J: TRBJ2-7
D: -
CDR3: CASRRRGGSYEQYF
DNA: TGTGCCAGTAGGCGCAGGGGAGGGTCCTACGAGCAGTACTTC

size: -
V: TRBV4-1
J: TRBJ1-1
D: -
CDR3: CASSQGAGLNTEAFF
DNA: TGCGCCAGCAGCCAAGGGGCTGGATTGAACACTGAAGCTTTCTTT

size: few
V: TRBV6-1
J: TRBJ1-1
D: -
CDR3: CASSEAGGTEAFF
DNA: TGTGCCAGCAGTGAAGCAGGAGGCACTGAAGCTTTCTTT

size: -
V: TRBV29-1
J: TRBJ1-1
D: -
CDR3: CSVDAGPTEAFF
DNA: TGCAGCGTTGACGCGGGTCCCACTGAAGCTTTCTTT

size: -
V: TRBV7-2
J: TRBJ2-7
D: -
CDR3: CASSLSGTYEQYF
DNA: TGTGCCAGCAGCTTGTCCGGGACCTACGAGCAGTACTTC

size: once
V: TRBV9
J: TRBJ2-7
D: TRBD2
CDR3: CASSPTTSGSYEQYF
DNA: TGTGCCAGCAGCCCGACGACTAGCGGGAGCTACGAGCAGTACTTC

size: -
V: TRBV6-5
J: TRBJ2-5
D: -
CDR3: CASSYPKHLAQETQYF
DNA: TGTGCCAGCAGTTACCCTAAACACTTGGCCCAAGAGACCCAGTACTTC

size: -
V: TRBV6-5
J: TRBJ2-1
D: -
CDR3: CASSYAGASYNEQFF
DNA: TGTGCCAGCAGTTATGCGGGGGCTTCCTACAATGAGCAGTTCTTC

size: -
V: TRBV13
J: TRBJ1-6
D: -
CDR3: CASSLTGLEINSPLHF
DNA: TGTGCCAGCAGCCTGACAGGCCTTGAGATTAATTCACCCCTCCACTTT

size: -
V: TRBV6-5
J: TRBJ2-7
D: -
CDR3: CASSYSWGSYEQYF
DNA: TGTGCCAGCAGTTACTCGTGGGGGTCCTACGAGCAGTACTTC

size: -
V: TRBV6-1
J: TRBJ1-2
D: TRBD1
CDR3: CASRVTGGDYGYTF
DNA: TGTGCCAGCAGGGTCACAGGGGGAGACTACGGCTACACCTTC

size: -
V: TRBV5-1
J: TRBJ1-2
D: TRBD1
CDR3: CASSANRDRGGYTF
DNA: TGCGCCAGCAGCGCAAACCGGGACAGAGGGGGCTACACCTTC

size: once
V: TRBV28
J: TRBJ2-1
D: TRBD1
CDR3: CASRRDSNEQFF
DNA: TGTGCCAGCCGACGGGACAGCAATGAGCAGTTCTTC

size: -
V: TRBV4-1
J: TRBJ2-1
D: TRBD2
CDR3: CASSHISGRFSYNEQFF
DNA: TGCGCCAGCAGCCATATTAGCGGGAGGTTCTCCTACAATGAGCAGTTCTTC

size: -
V: TRBV7-3
J: TRBJ2-7
D: -
CDR3: CASSQGGSYEQYF
DNA: TGTGCCAGCAGCCAGGGAGGCTCCTACGAGCAGTACTTC

size: few
V: TRBV19
J: TRBJ1-5
D: TRBD1
CDR3: CASSIERGQGSNQPQHF
DNA: TGTGCCAGTAGTATAGAAAGGGGACAGGGAAGCAATCAGCCCCAGCATTTT

size: -
V: TRBV21-1
J: TRBJ2-3
D: -
CDR3: CASSKEVTRTGQSKTQYF
DNA: TGTGCCAGCAGCAAAGAGGTTACTCGCACAGGACAGAGTAAAACGCAGTATTTT

size: -
V: TRBV28
J: TRBJ1-3
D: -
CDR3: CASLAQGSGNTIYF
DNA: TGTGCCAGCTTAGCCCAGGGCTCTGGAAACACCATATATTTT

size: -
V: TRBV11-2
J: TRBJ2-1
D: -
CDR3: CASSLVGSGNEQFF
DNA: TGTGCCAGCAGCTTAGTAGGGAGTGGCAATGAGCAGTTCTTC

size: -
V: TRBV27
J: TRBJ2-7
D: -
CDR3: CASSLKDYYEQYF
DNA: TGTGCCAGCAGTTTGAAAGATTACTACGAGCAGTACTTC

size: -
V: TRBV28
J: TRBJ1-1
D: -
CDR3: CASSRRDKSAGFTEAFF
DNA: TGTGCCAGCAGTCGGCGGGACAAGTCAGCGGGATTCACTGAAGCTTTCTTT

size: -
V: TRBV15
J: TRBJ2-3
D: TRBD2
CDR3: CATSSGASTDTQYF
DNA: TGTGCCACCAGTAGCGGGGCTAGCACAGATACGCAGTATTTT

size: once
V: TRBV5-1
J: TRBJ1-6
D: -
CDR3: CASSYGGGVPLHF
DNA: TGCGCCAGCAGCTACGGAGGAGGTGTACCCCTCCACTTT

size: -
V: TRBV19
J: TRBJ2-7
D: TRBD1
CDR3: CASSAGTGFEQYF
DNA: TGTGCCAGTAGCGCCGGGACAGGGTTCGAGCAGTACTTC

size: once
V: TRBV13
J: TRBJ2-5
D: -
CDR3: CASQLTGSETQYF
DNA: TGTGCCAGCCAATTAACAGGATCAGAGACCCAGTACTTC

size: -
V: TRBV2
J: TRBJ2-7
D: -
CDR3: CASSEAVPNYEQYF
DNA: TGTGCCAGCAGTGAAGCGGTTCCGAACTACGAGCAGTACTTC

size: -
V: TRBV4-1
J: TRBJ2-7
D: TRBD2
CDR3: CASSQGLAGGVYSYEQYF
DNA: TGCGCCAGCAGCCAGGGACTAGCGGGAGGTGTGTATTCCTACGAGCAGTACTTC

size: -
V: TRBV7-2
J: TRBJ2-5
D: -
CDR3: CASSLGGSIETQYF
DNA: TGTGCCAGCAGCTTAGGTGGGAGTATAGAGACCCAGTACTTC

size: -
V: TRBV5-6
J: TRBJ2-3
D: -
CDR3: CASSFSGQGGGTDTQYF
DNA: TGTGCCAGCAGCTTTTCAGGGCAGGGCGGTGGCACAGATACGCAGTATTTT

size: -
V: TRBV5-6
J: TRBJ2-7
D: -
CDR3: CASSFGESYEQYF
DNA: TGTGCCAGCAGCTTTGGGGAATCCTACGAGCAGTACTTC

size: -
V: TRBV13
J: TRBJ1-1
D: TRBD1
CDR3: CASSFTGTGGLPEAFF
DNA: TGTGCCAGCAGCTTTACCGGGACAGGGGGCCTCCCGGAAGCTTTCTTT

size: -
V: TRBV6-5
J: TRBJ2-7
D: -
CDR3: CASSYNELAYEQYF
DNA: TGTGCCAGCAGTTACAACGAGCTCGCCTACGAGCAGTACTTC

size: -
V: TRBV11-2
J: TRBJ2-7
D: TRBD2
CDR3: CASSLTSGYSYEQYF
DNA: TGTGCCAGCAGCTTAACTAGCGGGTACTCCTACGAGCAGTACTTC

size: -
V: TRBV4-3
J: TRBJ1-1
D: -
CDR3: CASSPTKGGAEAFF
DNA: TGCGCCAGCAGCCCAACTAAGGGAGGGGCTGAAGCTTTCTTT

size: -
V: TRBV11-2
J: TRBJ2-7
D: -
CDR3: CASRWQESYEQYF
DNA: TGTGCCAGCAGATGGCAGGAGAGCTACGAGCAGTACTTC

size: -
V: TRBV29-1
J: TRBJ2-7
D: TRBD1
CDR3: CSGRTGGINEQYF
DNA: TGCAGCGGCCGGACAGGGGGCATCAACGAGCAGTACTTC

size: -
V: TRBV2
J: TRBJ2-5
D: TRBD2
CDR3: CASTEEREGAETQYF
DNA: TGTGCCAGCACCGAGGAGCGGGAGGGCGCGGAGACCCAGTACTTC

size: -
V: TRBV7-9
J: TRBJ1-4
D: -
CDR3: CASSLGQANEKLFF
DNA: TGTGCCAGCAGCTTAGGGCAGGCCAATGAAAAACTGTTTTTT

size: -
V: TRBV5-1
J: TRBJ2-2
D: -
CDR3: CASSNRRQDNTGELFF
DNA: TGCGCCAGCAGCAACCGCCGACAGGACAACACCGGGGAGCTGTTTTTT

size: few
V: TRBV4-1
J: TRBJ1-5
D: -
CDR3: CASSQDGNQPQHF
DNA: TGCGCCAGCAGCCAAGATGGCAATCAGCCCCAGCATTTT

size: -
V: TRBV25-1
J: TRBJ2-1
D: -
CDR3: CASGAIFPEQFF
DNA: TGTGCCAGCGGGGCAATTTTTCCTGAGCAGTTCTTC

size: -
V: TRBV4-1
J: TRBJ2-7
D: -
CDR3: CASSQGGASYEQYF
DNA: TGCGCCAGCAGCCAAGGAGGAGCCTCCTACGAGCAGTACTTC

size: -
V: TRBV7-9
J: TRBJ2-7
D: -
CDR3: CASSLFPGETYEQYF
DNA: TGTGCCAGCAGCTTATTTCCAGGGGAAACCTACGAGCAGTACTTC

size: -
V: TRBV30
J: TRBJ2-3
D: -
CDR3: CAWSWEADTQYF
DNA: TGTGCCTGGAGCTGGGAAGCGGATACGCAGTATTTT

size: -
V: TRBV5-6
J: TRBJ2-7
D: TRBD1
CDR3: CASSFGTGHYEQYF
DNA: TGTGCCAGCAGCTTCGGGACAGGTCACTACGAGCAGTACTTC